This T cell receptor (beta chain) was sequenced in a study of blood T cell repertoires in COVID-19. Across the study: COVID-19 samples, acute and convalescent, were from the United States, Italy and Spain. In each case, the material was cDNA or gDNA derived from T cells, B-cell-depleted T cells, or PBMCs.

Authors' data handling: Nucleated cell counts were estimated from reference gene primer amplification. The assay was immunoSEQ multiplex PCR, and TCRdb's table has in-frame clones only and misses some. The V and J calls and clone size come from that table; D and trimming were worked out from the DNA. This table has 170,000 or so clones, 70% to 90% appearing once. Unmatched junction bases numbered 9, after V lost 5 bases and J lost 4 bases. The CDR3 is 15 amino acids. CDR1 and CDR2 from the germline V gene are SGHNT and YENEEA. This receptor was identified in a man between 50 and 59 years old with active or convalescent COVID-19. Sequencing input: peripheral blood. The chain is built from TRBV11-3 and TRBJ2-3; 7 positions agree with TRBD2. Here the CDR3 DNA reads TGTGCCAGCAGCCCACACAGCGGGACTTCAGATACGCAGTATTTT. Amino acid sequence: CASSPHSGTSDTQYF.